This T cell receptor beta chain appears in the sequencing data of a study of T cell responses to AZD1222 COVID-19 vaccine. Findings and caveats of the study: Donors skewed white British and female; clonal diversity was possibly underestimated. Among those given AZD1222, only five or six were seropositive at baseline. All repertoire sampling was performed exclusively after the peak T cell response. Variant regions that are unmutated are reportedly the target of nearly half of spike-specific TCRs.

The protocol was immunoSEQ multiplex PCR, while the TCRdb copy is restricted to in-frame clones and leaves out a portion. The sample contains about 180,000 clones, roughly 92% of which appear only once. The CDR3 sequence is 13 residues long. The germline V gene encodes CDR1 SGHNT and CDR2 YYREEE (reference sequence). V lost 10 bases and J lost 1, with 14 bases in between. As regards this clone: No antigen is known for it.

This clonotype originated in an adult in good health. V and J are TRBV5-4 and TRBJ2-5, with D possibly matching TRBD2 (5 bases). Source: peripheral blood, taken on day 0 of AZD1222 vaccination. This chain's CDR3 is CAGKRTAQETQYF. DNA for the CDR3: TGTGCCGGTAAAAGGACTGCCCAAGAGACCCAGTACTTC.